This record looks at one T cell receptor (beta chain) sequence and its context. The target antigen is unknown. Possible read error: a much larger clone is one base away. This record belongs to a study of shared clonotypes between healthy human individuals. Findings and limits, study-wide: Sequencing depth was a factor that was expected to affect clonotype sharing among donors. Non-shared clonotypes showed lower generation probabilities than clonotypes common to all four donors.

This CDR3 contains 13 residues. V gave up 6 bases and J gave up 1 base, with 9 bases separating them. Germline lookup yields CDR1 MRHNA and CDR2 SNTAGT. Template for every sorted-subset replicate PCR totaled about 0.2 ug DNA, roughly 30,000 T cell genomes. Profiled with immunoSEQ multiplex PCR; TCRdb holds only in-frame clones, not every one. The sample contains 800,000 to 1,200,000 clones, approximately 80% of which appear only once. The chain has TRBV6-4 and TRBJ1-1, with D possibly being TRBD1 (5 bases). This TCR derives from a man younger than 35 in good health. Some clones in this sample may be carry-over from other donors' samples. The sequencing sample was made of memory CD4+ T cells from PBMCs. Subset reported: CD45RA-negative fraction. As DNA, the CDR3 is TGTGCCAGCAGCCGACAGAAGAACACTGAAGCTTTCTTT. Residues: CASSRQKNTEAFF.